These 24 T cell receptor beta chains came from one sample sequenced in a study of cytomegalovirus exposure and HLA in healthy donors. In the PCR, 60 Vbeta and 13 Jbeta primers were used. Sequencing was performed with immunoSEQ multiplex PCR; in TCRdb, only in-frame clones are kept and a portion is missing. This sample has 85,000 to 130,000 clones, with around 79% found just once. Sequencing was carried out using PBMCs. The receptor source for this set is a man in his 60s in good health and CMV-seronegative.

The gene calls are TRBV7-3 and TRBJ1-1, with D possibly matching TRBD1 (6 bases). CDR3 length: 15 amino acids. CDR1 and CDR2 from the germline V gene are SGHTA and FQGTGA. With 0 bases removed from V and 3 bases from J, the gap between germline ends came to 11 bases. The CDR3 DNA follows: TGTGCCAGCAGCTTAACTTACAGGGATGACACTGAAGCTTTCTTT. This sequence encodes CASSLTYRDDTEAFF.

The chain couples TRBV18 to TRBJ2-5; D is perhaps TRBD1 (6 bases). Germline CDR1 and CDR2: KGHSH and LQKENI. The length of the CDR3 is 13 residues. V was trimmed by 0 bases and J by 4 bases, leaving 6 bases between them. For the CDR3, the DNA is TGTGCCAGCTCACCACCAGGGGGAGAGACCCAGTACTTC. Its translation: CASSPPGGETQYF.

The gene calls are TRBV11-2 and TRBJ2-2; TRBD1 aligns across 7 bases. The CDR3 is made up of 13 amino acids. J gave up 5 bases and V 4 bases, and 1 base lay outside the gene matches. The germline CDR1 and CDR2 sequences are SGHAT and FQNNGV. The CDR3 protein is CASSWTGTGELFF. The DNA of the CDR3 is TGTGCCAGCAGCTGGACAGGAACCGGGGAGCTGTTTTTT.

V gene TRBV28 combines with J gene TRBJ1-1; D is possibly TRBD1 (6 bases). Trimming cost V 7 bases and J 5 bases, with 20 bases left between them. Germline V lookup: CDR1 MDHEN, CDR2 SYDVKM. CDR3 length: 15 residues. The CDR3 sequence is CASTRLSGGITEAFF. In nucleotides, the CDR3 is TGTGCCAGCACGAGGCTTTCGGGGGGCATAACTGAAGCTTTCTTT.

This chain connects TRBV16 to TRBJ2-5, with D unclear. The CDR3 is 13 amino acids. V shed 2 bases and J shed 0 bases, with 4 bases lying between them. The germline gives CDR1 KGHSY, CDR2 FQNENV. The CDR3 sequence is CASSQNNQETQYF. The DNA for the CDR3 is TGTGCCAGCAGCCAAAACAACCAAGAGACCCAGTACTTC.

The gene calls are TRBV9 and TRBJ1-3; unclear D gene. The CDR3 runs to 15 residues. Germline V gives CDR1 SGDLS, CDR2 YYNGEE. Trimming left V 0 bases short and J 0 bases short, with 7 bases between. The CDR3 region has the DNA TGTGCCAGCAGCGTAGGAATGAGCTCTGGAAACACCATATATTTT. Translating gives CASSVGMSSGNTIYF.

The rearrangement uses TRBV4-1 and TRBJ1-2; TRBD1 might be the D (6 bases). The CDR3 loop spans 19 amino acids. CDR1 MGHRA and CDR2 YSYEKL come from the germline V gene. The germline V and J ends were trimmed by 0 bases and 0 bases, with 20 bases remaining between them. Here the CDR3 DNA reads TGCGCCAGCAGCCAAGATCTAAGGCAGGGGCTGGGGGCTAACTATGGCTACACCTTC. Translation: CASSQDLRQGLGANYGYTF.

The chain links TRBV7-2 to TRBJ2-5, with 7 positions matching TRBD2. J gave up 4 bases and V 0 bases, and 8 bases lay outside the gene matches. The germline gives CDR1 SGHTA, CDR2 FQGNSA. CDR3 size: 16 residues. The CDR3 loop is CASSLALGGGGETQYF. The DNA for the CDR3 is TGTGCCAGCAGCTTAGCGCTGGGCGGGGGTGGAGAGACCCAGTACTTC.

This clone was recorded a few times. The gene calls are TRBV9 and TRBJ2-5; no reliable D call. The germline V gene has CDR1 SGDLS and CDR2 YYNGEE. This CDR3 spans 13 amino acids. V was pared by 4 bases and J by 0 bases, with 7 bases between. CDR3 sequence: CASSLSDQETQYF. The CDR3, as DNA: TGTGCCAGCAGCTTGTCAGACCAAGAGACCCAGTACTTC.

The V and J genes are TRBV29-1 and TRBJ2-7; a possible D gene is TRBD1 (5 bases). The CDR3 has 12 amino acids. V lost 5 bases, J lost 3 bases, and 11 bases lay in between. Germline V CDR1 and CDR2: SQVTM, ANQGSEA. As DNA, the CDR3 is TGCAGCGTTTTGGGGCCTAGCTACGAGCAGTACTTC. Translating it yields CSVLGPSYEQYF.

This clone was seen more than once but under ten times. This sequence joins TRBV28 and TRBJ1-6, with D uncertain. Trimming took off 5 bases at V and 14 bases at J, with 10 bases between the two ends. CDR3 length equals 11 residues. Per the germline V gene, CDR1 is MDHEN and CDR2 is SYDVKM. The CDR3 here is CASSVDNTLHF. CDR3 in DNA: TGTGCCAGCAGTGTCGACAATACCCTCCACTTT.

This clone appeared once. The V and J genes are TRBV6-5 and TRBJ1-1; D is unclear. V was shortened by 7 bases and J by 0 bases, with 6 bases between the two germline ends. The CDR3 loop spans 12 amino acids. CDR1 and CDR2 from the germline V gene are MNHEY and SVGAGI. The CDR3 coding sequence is TGTGCCAGCAAAGAGATGAACACTGAAGCTTTCTTT. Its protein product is CASKEMNTEAFF.

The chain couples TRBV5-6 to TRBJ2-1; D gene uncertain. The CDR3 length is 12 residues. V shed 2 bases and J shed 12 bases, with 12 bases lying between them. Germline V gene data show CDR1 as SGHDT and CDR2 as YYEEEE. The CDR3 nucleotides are TGTGCCAGCAGCTTCTCGACTGCGTCGCAGTTCTTC. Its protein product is CASSFSTASQFF. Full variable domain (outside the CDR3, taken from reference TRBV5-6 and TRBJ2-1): DAGVTQSPTHLIKTRGQQVTLRCSPKSGHDTVSWYQQALGQGPQFIFQYYEEEERQRGNFPDRFSGHQFPNYSSELNVNALLLGDSALYLCASSFSTASQFFGPGTRLTVL.

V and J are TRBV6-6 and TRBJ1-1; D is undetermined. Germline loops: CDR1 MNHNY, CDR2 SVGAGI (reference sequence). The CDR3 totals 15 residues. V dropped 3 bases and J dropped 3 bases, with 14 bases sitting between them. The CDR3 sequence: CASSYPHLRDTEAFF. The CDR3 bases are TGTGCCAGCAGTTATCCCCACTTGCGGGACACTGAAGCTTTCTTT.

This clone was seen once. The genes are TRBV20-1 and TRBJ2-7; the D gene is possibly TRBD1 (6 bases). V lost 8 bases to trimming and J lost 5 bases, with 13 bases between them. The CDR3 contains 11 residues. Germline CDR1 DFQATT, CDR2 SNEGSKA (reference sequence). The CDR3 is CSLGAFNEQYF. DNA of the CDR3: TGCAGTTTGGGGGCTTTTAACGAGCAGTACTTC.

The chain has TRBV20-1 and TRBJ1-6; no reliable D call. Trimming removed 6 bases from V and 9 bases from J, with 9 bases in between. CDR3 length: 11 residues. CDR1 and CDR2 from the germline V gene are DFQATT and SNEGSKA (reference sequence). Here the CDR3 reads CSAGGGSPLHF. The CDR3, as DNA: TGCAGTGCAGGCGGAGGTTCACCCCTCCACTTT.

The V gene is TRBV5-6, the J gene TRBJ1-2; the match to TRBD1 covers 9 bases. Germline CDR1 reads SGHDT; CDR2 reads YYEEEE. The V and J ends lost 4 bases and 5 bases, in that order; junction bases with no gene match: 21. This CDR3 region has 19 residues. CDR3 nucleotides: TGTGCCAGCAGCGCAAAGGACAGGGGTTGGAGCTATGGAGAGTATGGCTACACCTTC. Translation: CASSAKDRGWSYGEYGYTF.

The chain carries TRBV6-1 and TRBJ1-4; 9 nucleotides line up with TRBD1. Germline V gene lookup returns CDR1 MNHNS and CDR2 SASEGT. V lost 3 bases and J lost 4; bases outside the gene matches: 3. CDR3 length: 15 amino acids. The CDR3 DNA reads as TGTGCCAGCAGTGAGCCGGGACAGGGTAATGAAAAACTGTTTTTT. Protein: CASSEPGQGNEKLFF.

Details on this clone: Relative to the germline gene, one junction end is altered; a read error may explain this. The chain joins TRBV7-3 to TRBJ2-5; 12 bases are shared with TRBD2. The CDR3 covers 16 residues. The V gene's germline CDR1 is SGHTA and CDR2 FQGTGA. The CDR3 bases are TGTGCCAGCAGCACCGGACTAGCGGGGAACCAGGAGACCCAGTACTTC. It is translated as CASSTGLAGNQETQYF.

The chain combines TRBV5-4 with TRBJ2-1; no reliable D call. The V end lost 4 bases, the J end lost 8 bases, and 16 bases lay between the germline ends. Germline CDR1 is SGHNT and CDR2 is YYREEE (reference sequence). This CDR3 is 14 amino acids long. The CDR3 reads CASSPHAEVHEQFF. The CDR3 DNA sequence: TGTGCCAGCAGCCCCCATGCGGAAGTACATGAGCAGTTCTTC. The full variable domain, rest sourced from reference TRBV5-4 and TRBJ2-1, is ETGVTQSPTHLIKTRGQQVTLRCSSQSGHNTVSWYQQALGQGPQFIFQYYREEENGRGNFPPRFSGLQFPNYSSELNVNALELDDSALYLCASSPHAEVHEQFFGPGTRLTVL.

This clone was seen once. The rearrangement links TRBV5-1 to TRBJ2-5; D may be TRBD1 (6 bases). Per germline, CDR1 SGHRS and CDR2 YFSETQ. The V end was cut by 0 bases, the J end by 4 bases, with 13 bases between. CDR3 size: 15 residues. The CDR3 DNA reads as TGCGCCAGCAGCTTGGCCGGGACATCGGGAGAGACCCAGTACTTC. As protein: CASSLAGTSGETQYF.

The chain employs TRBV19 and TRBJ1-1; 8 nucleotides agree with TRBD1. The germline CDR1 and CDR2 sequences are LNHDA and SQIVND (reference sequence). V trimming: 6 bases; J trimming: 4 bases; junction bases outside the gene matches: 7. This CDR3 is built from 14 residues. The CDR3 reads CASRTQGASTEAFF. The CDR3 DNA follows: TGTGCCAGTAGGACGCAGGGGGCTTCCACTGAAGCTTTCTTT.

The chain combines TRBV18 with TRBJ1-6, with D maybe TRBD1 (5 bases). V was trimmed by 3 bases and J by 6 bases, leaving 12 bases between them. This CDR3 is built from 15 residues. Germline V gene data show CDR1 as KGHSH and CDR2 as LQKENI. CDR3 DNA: TGTGCCAGCTCACCGGAGATCGGGGGTAATTCACCCCTCCACTTT. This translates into CASSPEIGGNSPLHF.

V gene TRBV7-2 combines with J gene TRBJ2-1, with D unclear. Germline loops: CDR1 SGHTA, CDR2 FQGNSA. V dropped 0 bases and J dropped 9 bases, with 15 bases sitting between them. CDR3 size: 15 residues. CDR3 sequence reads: CASSLARKALGEQFF. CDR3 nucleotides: TGTGCCAGCAGCTTAGCGCGGAAAGCCTTGGGTGAGCAGTTCTTC.